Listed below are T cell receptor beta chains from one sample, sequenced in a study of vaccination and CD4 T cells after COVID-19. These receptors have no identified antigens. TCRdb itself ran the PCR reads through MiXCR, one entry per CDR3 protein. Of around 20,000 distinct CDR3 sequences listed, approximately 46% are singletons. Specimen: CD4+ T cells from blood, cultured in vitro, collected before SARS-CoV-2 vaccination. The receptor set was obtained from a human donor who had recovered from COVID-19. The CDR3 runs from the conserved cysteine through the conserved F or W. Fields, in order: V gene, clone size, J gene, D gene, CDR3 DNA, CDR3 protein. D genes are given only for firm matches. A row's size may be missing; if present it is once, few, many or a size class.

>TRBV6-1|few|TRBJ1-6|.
TGTGCCAGCAGTACTGGACAAATCGGGAATTCACCCCTCCACTTT
CASSTGQIGNSPLHF
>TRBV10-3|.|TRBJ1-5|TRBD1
TGTGCCATCAGTGAGTCTGGCAGGGGGAGCAATCAGCCCCAGCATTTT
CAISESGRGSNQPQHF
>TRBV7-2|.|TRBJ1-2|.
TGTGCCAGCAGCTCGTTACGGGGCCATGGCTACACCTTC
CASSSLRGHGYTF
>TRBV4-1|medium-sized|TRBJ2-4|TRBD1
TGCGCCAGCAGCCAAGATGGGCAGGGGGCTTCCAAAAACATTCAGTACTTC
CASSQDGQGASKNIQYF
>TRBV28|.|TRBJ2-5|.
TGTGCTACAGTTAATTTTCGGAGCGGTGGGGAGACCCAGTACTTC
CATVNFRSGGETQYF
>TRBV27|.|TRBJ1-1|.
TGTGCCAGCAGTTTTACAGGGTGGAGCACTGAAGCTTTCTTT
CASSFTGWSTEAFF
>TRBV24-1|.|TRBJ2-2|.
TGTGCCACCAGTGATTCTACAGGGATGGCCGGGGAGCTGTTTTTT
CATSDSTGMAGELFF
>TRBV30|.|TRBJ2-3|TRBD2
TGTGCCTGGAGGGGACTAGCGGGGGGGCCTCAGTATTTT
CAWRGLAGGPQYF
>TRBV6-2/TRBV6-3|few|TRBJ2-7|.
TGTGCCAGCAGTTTGGGCGGCGAGCAGTACTTC
CASSLGGEQYF
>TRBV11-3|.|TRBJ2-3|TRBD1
TGTGCCAGCAGCTCCAACAGGGGATCTGGCACAGATACGCAGTATTTT
CASSSNRGSGTDTQYF
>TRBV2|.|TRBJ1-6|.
TGTGCCAGCAGTGAGACTCAGGGGCTATCACCCCTCCACTTT
CASSETQGLSPLHF
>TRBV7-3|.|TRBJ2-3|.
TGTGCCAGCAGCGAAGGGAAAGACTCTACGCAGTATTTT
CASSEGKDSTQYF
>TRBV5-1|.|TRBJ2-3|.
TGCGCCAGCAGCTCGGGCGGATACACAGATACGCAGTATTTT
CASSSGGYTDTQYF
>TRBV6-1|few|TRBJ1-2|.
TGTGCCGTGCGAAGCGGGGGAAACTATGGCTACACCTTC
CAVRSGGNYGYTF
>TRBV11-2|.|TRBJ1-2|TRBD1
TGTGCCAGCAGCGGACGGGACAGAAATAGCTATGGCTACACCTTC
CASSGRDRNSYGYTF
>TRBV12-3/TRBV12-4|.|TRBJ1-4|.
TGTGCCAGCAGTAATCGAGAGGCGGGCCTGTTTTTT
CASSNREAGLFF
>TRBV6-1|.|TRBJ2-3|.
TGTGCCAGCAGTGTAGATGGGATCGGCCCTAGCACAGATACGCAGTATTTT
CASSVDGIGPSTDTQYF
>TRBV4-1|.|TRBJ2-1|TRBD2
TGCGCCAGCAGCCCGGGACTAGCGGGACCTAGTGAGCAGTTCTTC
CASSPGLAGPSEQFF
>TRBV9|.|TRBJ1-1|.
TGTGCCAGCAGCCGTTCCGGACAGAACACTGAAGCTTTCTTT
CASSRSGQNTEAFF
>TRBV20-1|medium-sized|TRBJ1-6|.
TGCAGTGCAGATATGCACGGAGGGACATTGGATTCACCCCTCCACTTT
CSADMHGGTLDSPLHF
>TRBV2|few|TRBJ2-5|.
TGTGCCAGCAGCGTGGCAGAGACCCAGTACTTC
CASSVAETQYF
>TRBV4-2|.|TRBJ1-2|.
TGTGCCAGCAGCCAGAACTTTGAGGGGAGCTATGGCTACACCTTC
CASSQNFEGSYGYTF
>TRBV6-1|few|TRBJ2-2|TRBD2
TGTGCCAGCAGCCCCGCGGGGGGCGCCACCGGGGAGCTGTTTTTT
CASSPAGGATGELFF